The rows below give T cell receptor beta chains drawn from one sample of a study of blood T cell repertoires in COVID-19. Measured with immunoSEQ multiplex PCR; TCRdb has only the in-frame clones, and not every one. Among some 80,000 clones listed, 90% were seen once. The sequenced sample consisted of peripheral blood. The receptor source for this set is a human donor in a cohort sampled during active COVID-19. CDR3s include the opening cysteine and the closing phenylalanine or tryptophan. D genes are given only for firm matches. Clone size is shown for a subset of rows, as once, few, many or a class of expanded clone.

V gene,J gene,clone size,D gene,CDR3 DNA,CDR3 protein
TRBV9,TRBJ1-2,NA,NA,TGTGCCAGCAGCGTAGCTAGCAGCGATGGCTACACCTTC,CASSVASSDGYTF
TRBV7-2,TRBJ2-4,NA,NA,TGTGCCAGCAGCGATACTCTCTTGATTCAGTACTTC,CASSDTLLIQYF
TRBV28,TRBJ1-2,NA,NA,TGTGCCAGCAGGACTAGATTATATGGCTACACCTTC,CASRTRLYGYTF
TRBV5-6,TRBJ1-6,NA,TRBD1,TGTGCCAGCAGCTTGGATACAGGGGCTTTTTCACCCCTCCACTTT,CASSLDTGAFSPLHF
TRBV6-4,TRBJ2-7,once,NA,TGTGCCAGCCAGGCTACGGAGCAGTACTTC,CASQATEQYF
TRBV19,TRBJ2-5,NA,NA,TGTGCCAGTAGTGTAGCGGAGACCCAGTACTTC,CASSVAETQYF
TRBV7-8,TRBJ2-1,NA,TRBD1,TGTGCCAGCAGCTACCAGACAGGGACAAGAGAGCAGTTCTTC,CASSYQTGTREQFF
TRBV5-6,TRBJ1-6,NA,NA,TGTGCCAGCAGCTTGATTCGGCCGGGGTATAATTCACCCCTCCACTTT,CASSLIRPGYNSPLHF
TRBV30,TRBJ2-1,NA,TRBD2,TGTGCCTGGAGTGTACTAGCGGGGGCCTACAATGAGCAGTTCTTC,CAWSVLAGAYNEQFF
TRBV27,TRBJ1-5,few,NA,TGTGCCAGCAGTCAGTTTAACAATCAGCCCCAGCATTTT,CASSQFNNQPQHF
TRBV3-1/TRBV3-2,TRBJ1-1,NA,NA,TGTGCCAGCAGCCAAGGTTTTGGGGCTAACACTGAAGCTTTCTTT,CASSQGFGANTEAFF
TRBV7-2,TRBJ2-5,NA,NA,TGTGCCAGCAGCTTAGGGTCAGGTGCAAAGACCCAGTACTTC,CASSLGSGAKTQYF
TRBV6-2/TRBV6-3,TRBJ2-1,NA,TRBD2,TGTGCCAGCAGTTTTACTAGCGGGGGGTCCGGACCAATGTTTTACGATGAGCAGTTCTTC,CASSFTSGGSGPMFYDEQFF
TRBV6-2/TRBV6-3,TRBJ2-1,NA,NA,TGTGCCAGCAGTGGGGGCAGCTCCTACAATGAGCAGTTCTTC,CASSGGSSYNEQFF
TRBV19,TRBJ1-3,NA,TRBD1,TGTGCCTGCAGGGGGGAGCTCACTGGAAACACCATATATTTT,CACRGELTGNTIYF
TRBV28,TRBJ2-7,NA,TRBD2,TGTGCCAGCAGCCTGCCAGGGGGACTAGCGGGAGGGGCTTGGTCAAAATACGAGCAGTACTTC,CASSLPGGLAGGAWSKYEQYF
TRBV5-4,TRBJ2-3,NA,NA,TGTGCCAGCAGCTATTCCTCAGATACGCAGTATTTT,CASSYSSDTQYF
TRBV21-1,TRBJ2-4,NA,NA,TGTGCCAGCAGCCCGTCAGGACTAGCGTCGGCCAAAAACATTCAGTACTTC,CASSPSGLASAKNIQYF
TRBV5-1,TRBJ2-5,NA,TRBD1,TGCGCCAGCAGCCCAGGGACAGCCATAAGCGCTGAGACCCAGTACTTC,CASSPGTAISAETQYF
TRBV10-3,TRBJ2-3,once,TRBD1,TGTGCCACCCGGGGTGGGACAGGGGCCCGCACAGATACGCAGTATTTT,CATRGGTGARTDTQYF
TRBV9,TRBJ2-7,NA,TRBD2,TGTGCCAGCAGCGTAGAGGCTAGCGGGACCTACGAGCAGTACTTC,CASSVEASGTYEQYF